This paragraph covers one T cell receptor beta chain sequence. Its antigen remains unidentified. The sample comes from a study of T cells expressing NK-cell markers. The wider study: Repertoires of TCR beta were obtained from T cells sorted as CD3+CD56+NKG2C+, CD3+CD56+NKG2C- and CD3+CD56-NKG2C+. HCMV seropositivity characterized seven of the eight sequenced donors, and seronegativity one.

Germline lookup yields CDR1 LGHNA and CDR2 YSLEER. This CDR3 spans 19 amino acids. Libraries used 5'RACE template switching adding universal primer site and UMIs. TCRdb re-called the 5' RACE reads; every CDR3 protein appears as one record, without DNA. The sample table includes some 410,000 distinct CDR3 sequences. Study-wide results and caveats: Six donors carried dominant NKG2C+ clonotypes that made up roughly 1.0-7.0% of their CD8+ T cells.

This TCR was recovered from a woman between 18 and 69 years old in good health. Sequencing was carried out using blood T cells: a sorted CD56 or NKG2C T cell subset, CD4+ or CD8+ T cells, or bulk PBMC T cells (not recorded which). The chain is built from TRBV4-3 and TRBJ2-4; the TRBD1 assignment by TCRdb is unverifiable without DNA. CDR3 amino acids: CASSQVISGAPRGKNIQYF.